Here is one T cell receptor (beta chain) with its context. Its matching antigen is unknown. Naive CD8 isolation took CD45RO-negative cells positively selected for CCR7 and excluded terminally differentiated effector memory CD45RA+ cells. This sample was included in a study of shared clonotypes between healthy human individuals. Study results and limitations: Clonotype sharing across a few donors was observed for 5% to 6.5% of naive CD4 clonotypes. Clonotypes shared by all four donors outscored non-shared clonotypes in generation probability.

Produced via immunoSEQ multiplex PCR; TCRdb's table is partial and in-frame only. The sample lists roughly 590,000 clones, around 95% occurring once. CDR1 is SQVTM and CDR2 is ANQGSEA in the germline V gene. This CDR3 is 14 amino acids long. Trimming at V came to 4 bases and at J to 0 bases, leaving 2 bases not matched to a gene. The clonotype was recovered from a woman aged 25 to 39 in good health. The rearrangement links TRBV29-1 to TRBJ2-7; 11 nucleotides match TRBD2. Sequences were obtained from naive CD8+ T cells sorted from blood. The CDR3 region has the DNA TGCAGCGTTGGACTAGCGGGAAGCTCCTACGAGCAGTACTTC. It specifies CSVGLAGSSYEQYF.